This record covers a single T cell receptor (beta chain). The entry originates in a study of blood T cell repertoires in COVID-19. Authors' processing steps: Amplification from reference gene primers served as the basis for estimated nucleated cell counts. Generated by immunoSEQ multiplex PCR, the TCRdb table keeps only in-frame clones and is missing some. That table supplies the V and J calls and clone size; D and trimming were determined from the DNA. The table lists 75,000 to 90,000 clones, under 90% of them singletons. The sequencing sample was made of peripheral blood. This clonotype originated in a middle-aged woman with active or convalescent COVID-19.

CDR3 nucleotides: TGTGCCACCAGTGATTTCGACGGGTGGGAGACCCAGTACTTC. Translation gives CATSDFDGWETQYF. V usage is TRBV24-1 and J usage is TRBJ2-5; D is uncertain. Germline V gives CDR1 KGHDR, CDR2 SFDVKD. This CDR3 spans 14 amino acids. Deletions cut 1 base from V and 5 bases from J, with 10 bases between.